A single sample is the source of the 9 T cell receptor beta chains below, sequenced in a study of OX40 agonist ivuxolimab in advanced cancers. TCRdb keeps only in-frame clones here, not all; method: immunoSEQ multiplex PCR. The sample records tens of thousands of clones, 65% to 85% being singletons. The sequences come from CD4+ or CD8+ T cells sorted from blood, collected in a trial of the OX40 agonist ivuxolimab. The origin of the receptors is an adult with an advanced solid tumor such as melanoma, head and neck, liver or kidney cancer.

V gene TRBV2 combines with J gene TRBJ1-4; D not resolved. Trimming shortened V by 5 bases and J by 8 bases, and 12 bases separated the two germline ends. The V gene's germline CDR1 is SNHLY and CDR2 FYNNEI. The CDR3 covers 13 residues. DNA of the CDR3: TGTGCCAGCAGTAAGGGTCTGAGGGAAAAACTGTTTTTT. It is translated as CASSKGLREKLFF.

This chain connects TRBV9 to TRBJ2-5; D gene unclear. The CDR3 sequence is 13 residues long. Trimming took off 2 bases at V and 4 bases at J, with 9 bases between the two ends. The V gene's germline CDR1 is SGDLS and CDR2 YYNGEE. The CDR3 bases are TGTGCCAGCAGCGTCTCCCCCGCAGAGACCCAGTACTTC. It is translated as CASSVSPAETQYF.

The chain carries TRBV5-1 and TRBJ1-5; a weak D match, TRBD1 (6 bases). V dropped 4 bases and J dropped 5 bases, with 13 bases sitting between them. The CDR3 runs 14 residues. The germline V gene has CDR1 SGHRS and CDR2 YFSETQ. The CDR3 DNA sequence: TGCGCCAGCAGCCTACAGGGAAGGGATCAGCCCCAGCATTTT. Protein sequence: CASSLQGRDQPQHF.

This clone has a single count. V and J are TRBV6-6 and TRBJ2-7; TRBD1 aligns across 10 bases. Germline V lookup: CDR1 MNHNY, CDR2 SVGAGI (reference sequence). The V and J ends lost 6 bases and 6 bases, in that order; junction bases with no gene match: 5. The CDR3 runs 13 residues. The CDR3 DNA reads TGTGCCAGCAGGGGGACAGGGGAGTCCGAGCAGTACTTC. Its translation is CASRGTGESEQYF.

The chain uses TRBV5-6 and TRBJ2-7; a weak D match, TRBD2 (6 bases). Germline values: CDR1 SGHDT, CDR2 YYEEEE. Trimming shortened V by 4 bases and J by 3 bases, and 17 bases separated the two germline ends. The CDR3 length is 15 residues. CDR3 amino acids: CASSPRGGAVYEQYV. CDR3 in DNA: TGTGCCAGCAGCCCCCGGGGAGGTGCGGTCTACGAGCAGTACGTC.

V usage is TRBV10-3 and J usage is TRBJ2-3; 10 positions match TRBD2. The CDR3 consists of 17 residues. With 3 bases clipped from V and 6 bases from J, the junction kept 12 bases outside the gene matches. CDR1 is ENHRY, CDR2 SYGVKD, per germline. The CDR3 DNA follows: TGTGCCATCAGTGACTCCGGACTAGCGGAGGTAGGGGATACGCAGTATTTT. It codes for CAISDSGLAEVGDTQYF.

The rearrangement uses TRBV7-3 and TRBJ1-3; TRBD1 matches at 7 bases. The germline gives CDR1 SGHTA, CDR2 FQGTGA. There are 18 residues in the CDR3. The trim removed 1 base at V and 8 bases at J, leaving 17 bases unmatched. CDR3 in DNA: TGTGCCAGCAGCTTAATGGGACAGTCAGCAATTGGCGGAGACACCATATATTTT. Its protein product is CASSLMGQSAIGGDTIYF.

The CDR3 DNA reads as TGTGCCAGCATAGAAGGGTTTTACACTGAAGCTTTCTTT. Translation gives CASIEGFYTEAFF. J is TRBJ1-1 and V is TRBV2; D not certain. The V and J ends lost 7 bases and 3 bases respectively, with 12 bases between them. This CDR3 has 13 residues. Germline CDR1 SNHLY, CDR2 FYNNEI.

The V and J genes are TRBV11-3 and TRBJ2-5, with 12 positions matching TRBD2. Germline V CDR1 and CDR2: SGHNT, YENEEA. The CDR3 loop spans 16 amino acids. V shed 5 bases, J shed 6 bases, and the junction held 10 bases outside the gene matches. The CDR3 loop reads CASSPRETSGSQTQYF. CDR3 bases: TGTGCCAGCAGCCCTCGAGAGACTAGCGGGAGTCAGACCCAGTACTTC.